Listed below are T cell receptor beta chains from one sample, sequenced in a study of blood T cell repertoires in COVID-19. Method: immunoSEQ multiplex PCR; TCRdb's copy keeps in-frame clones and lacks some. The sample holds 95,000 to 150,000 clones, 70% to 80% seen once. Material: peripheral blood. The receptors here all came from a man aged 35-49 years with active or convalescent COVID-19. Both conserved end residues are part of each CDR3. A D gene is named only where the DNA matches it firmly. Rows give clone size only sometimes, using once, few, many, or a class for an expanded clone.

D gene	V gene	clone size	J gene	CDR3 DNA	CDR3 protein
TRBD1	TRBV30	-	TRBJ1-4	TGTGCCTGGTCCGGGACAGGGAGGGCAAAACTGTTTTTT	CAWSGTGRAKLFF
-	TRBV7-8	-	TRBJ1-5	TGTGCCAGCAGCCAGGGGTGGGGCAATCAGCCCCAGCATTTT	CASSQGWGNQPQHF
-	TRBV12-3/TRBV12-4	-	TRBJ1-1	TGTGCCAGCAGTCCCAGAGCTGGGAGTGAAGCTTTCTTT	CASSPRAGSEAFF
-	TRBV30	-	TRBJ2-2	TGTGCCTGGAGTCCCAGGTTGACCGGGGAGCTGTTTTTT	CAWSPRLTGELFF
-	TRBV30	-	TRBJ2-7	TGTGCCTGGATTCTAAACTCCTACGAGCAGTACTTC	CAWILNSYEQYF
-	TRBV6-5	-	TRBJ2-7	TGTGCCAGCAGACGTGTGGACGGGGCCTACGAGCAGTACTTC	CASRRVDGAYEQYF
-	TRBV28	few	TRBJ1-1	TGTGCCAGCAGTCTGATAGTTTGGGCAGCTTTCTTT	CASSLIVWAAFF
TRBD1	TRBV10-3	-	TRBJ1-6	TGTGCCATCAGAGGACAGGGGACCACCCCGGGGAATTCACCCCTCCACTTT	CAIRGQGTTPGNSPLHF
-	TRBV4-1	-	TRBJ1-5	TGCGCCAGCAGCCAAGATCTGGAGGGAGTTGGCAATCAGCCCCAGCATTTT	CASSQDLEGVGNQPQHF
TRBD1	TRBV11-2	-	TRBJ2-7	TGTGCCAGCAGCTTAACAGGGGGCAGGAACGAGCAGTACTTC	CASSLTGGRNEQYF
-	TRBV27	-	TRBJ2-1	TGTGCCAGCAGTTCTGAGCTAGCCCCCCACAATGAGCAGTTCTTC	CASSSELAPHNEQFF
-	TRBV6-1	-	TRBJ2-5	TGTGCCAGCAGTGAAGGGACAGTAAAAGAGACCCAGTACTTC	CASSEGTVKETQYF
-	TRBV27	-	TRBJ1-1	TGTGCCAGCATAATCGATCGGACTGAAGCTTTCTTT	CASIIDRTEAFF
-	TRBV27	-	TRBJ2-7	TGTGCCAGCAGTTTAAAAGTAGTCTACGAGCAGTACTTC	CASSLKVVYEQYF
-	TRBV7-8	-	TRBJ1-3	TGTGCCAGCACCCCATCTGGAAACACCATATATTTT	CASTPSGNTIYF
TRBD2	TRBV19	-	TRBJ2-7	TGTGCCAGTAGTATGGGGAGCGGGGATGCCTACGAGCAGTACTTC	CASSMGSGDAYEQYF
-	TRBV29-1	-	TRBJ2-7	TGCAGCGTGTCAGGTTCAGACTACGAGCAGTACTTC	CSVSGSDYEQYF
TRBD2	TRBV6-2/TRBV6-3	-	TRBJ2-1	TGTGCCAGCAGTTACCCAGCGGGAGTAGTTAATGAGCAGTTCTTC	CASSYPAGVVNEQFF
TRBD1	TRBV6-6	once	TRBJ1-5	TGTGCCAGCAGCCCGGACAGGGAAGGGTTTCAGCCCCAGCATTTT	CASSPDREGFQPQHF
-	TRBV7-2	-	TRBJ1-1	TGTGCCAGCAGCTTCCCCCCTCCCGAGTTAACTGAAGCTTTCTTT	CASSFPPPELTEAFF
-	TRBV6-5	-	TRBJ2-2	TGTGCCAGCAGTTCGCGGACAGCCAACACCGGGGAGCTGTTTTTT	CASSSRTANTGELFF
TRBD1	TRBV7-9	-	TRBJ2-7	TGTGCCAGCAGCTTTGGGACAGCGACCTACGAGCAGTACTTC	CASSFGTATYEQYF
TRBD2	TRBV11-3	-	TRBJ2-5	TGTGCCAGCAGCCTAGGGGCAGCGGGGGCCACACAAGAGACCCAGTACTTC	CASSLGAAGATQETQYF
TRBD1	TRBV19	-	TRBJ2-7	TGTGCCAGTGCCCCCGCCCGGGACAGGGTCCTCGAGCAGTACTTC	CASAPARDRVLEQYF
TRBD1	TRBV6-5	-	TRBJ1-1	TGTGCCAGCAGCCTCCCCGGGGGGGACAGACAAGCTTTCTTT	CASSLPGGDRQAFF
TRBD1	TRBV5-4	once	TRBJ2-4	TGTGCCAGCAGCTCGACAGGGGAGAACATTCAGTACTTC	CASSSTGENIQYF
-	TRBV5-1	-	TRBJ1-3	TGCGCCAGCAGAGAGAACGCTAACTCTGGAAACACCATATATTTT	CASRENANSGNTIYF
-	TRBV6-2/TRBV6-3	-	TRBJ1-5	TGTGCCAGCAGTTTCGGACTGGGTAGCAATCAGCCCCAGCATTTT	CASSFGLGSNQPQHF
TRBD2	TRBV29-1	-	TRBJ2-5	TGCAGCGTTGAACAGGGCGGGGGGGCCAAAGAGACCCAGTACTTC	CSVEQGGGAKETQYF
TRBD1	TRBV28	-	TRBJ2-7	TGTGCCAGCAGTTCCCTAGGAGGGGACAGGGATTACGAGCAGTACTTC	CASSSLGGDRDYEQYF
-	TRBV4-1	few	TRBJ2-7	TGCGCCAGCAGCCAAGCGAAGCTCGGGTACGAGCAGTACTTC	CASSQAKLGYEQYF
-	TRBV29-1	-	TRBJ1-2	TGCAGCGCCCTGACTCAGGACAGTAACTATGGCTACACCTTC	CSALTQDSNYGYTF
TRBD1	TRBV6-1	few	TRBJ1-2	TGTGCCAGCAGTGAGGAGGCAGGGGGTCAAGGCTACACCTTC	CASSEEAGGQGYTF
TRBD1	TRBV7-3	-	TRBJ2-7	TGTGCCAGCAGCTCTACGACAGGGCCCTACGAGCAGTACTTC	CASSSTTGPYEQYF
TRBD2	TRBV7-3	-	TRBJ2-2	TGTGCCAGCAGCCTAGCGGGGGGGAACACCGGGGAGCTGTTTTTT	CASSLAGGNTGELFF
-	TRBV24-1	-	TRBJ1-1	TGTGCCACCAGAGGGGTGGGGAACACTGAAGCTTTCTTT	CATRGVGNTEAFF
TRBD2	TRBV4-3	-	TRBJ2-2	TGCGCCAGCAGCCAAGGCGGGGGAGCTTCGACCGGGGAGCTGTTTTTT	CASSQGGGASTGELFF
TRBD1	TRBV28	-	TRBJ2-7	TGTGCCAGCAAGGGGGCGGTATACGAGCAGTACTTC	CASKGAVYEQYF
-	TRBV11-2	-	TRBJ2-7	TGTGCCAGCAGCTTAACACCAGGGGCGCGGGAGCAGTACTTC	CASSLTPGAREQYF
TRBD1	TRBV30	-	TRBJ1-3	TGTGCCTGGGACAGGGCTGGAAACACCATATATTTT	CAWDRAGNTIYF
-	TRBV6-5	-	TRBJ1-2	TGTGCCAGCAGGGGAGAAGAACGCTATGGCTACACCTTC	CASRGEERYGYTF
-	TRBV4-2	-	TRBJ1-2	TGTGCCAGCAGCCTAGGGGACATTCCTGGCTACACCTTC	CASSLGDIPGYTF
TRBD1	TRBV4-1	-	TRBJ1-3	TGCGCCAGCATCCCTCATAGGACAGGGGAACCTGGAAACACCATATATTTT	CASIPHRTGEPGNTIYF
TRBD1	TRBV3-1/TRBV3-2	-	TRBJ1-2	TGTGCCAGCAGTCCTGCCGGGACAGACTATGGCTACACCTTC	CASSPAGTDYGYTF
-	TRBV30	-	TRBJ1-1	TGTGCCTGGAGGGACAACATGAACACTGAAGCTTTCTTT	CAWRDNMNTEAFF
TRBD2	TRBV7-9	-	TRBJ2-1	TGTGCCAGCACCCCCGGGGGTAGCGGGAGGTTTTATGAGCAGTTCTTC	CASTPGGSGRFYEQFF
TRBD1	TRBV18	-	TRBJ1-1	TGTGCCAGCTCACGGGACAGGGGTAATACTGAAGCTTTCTTT	CASSRDRGNTEAFF
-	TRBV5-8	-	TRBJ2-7	TGTGCCAGCAGTTACCCCAGCGGCGAGCAGTACTTC	CASSYPSGEQYF
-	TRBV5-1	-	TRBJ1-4	TGCGCCAGCAGCTTGTCTCCAGGCGATAATGAAAAACTGTTTTTT	CASSLSPGDNEKLFF
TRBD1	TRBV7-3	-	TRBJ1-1	TGTGCCAGCAGCATGACAGGGGCCACTGAAGCTTTCTTT	CASSMTGATEAFF